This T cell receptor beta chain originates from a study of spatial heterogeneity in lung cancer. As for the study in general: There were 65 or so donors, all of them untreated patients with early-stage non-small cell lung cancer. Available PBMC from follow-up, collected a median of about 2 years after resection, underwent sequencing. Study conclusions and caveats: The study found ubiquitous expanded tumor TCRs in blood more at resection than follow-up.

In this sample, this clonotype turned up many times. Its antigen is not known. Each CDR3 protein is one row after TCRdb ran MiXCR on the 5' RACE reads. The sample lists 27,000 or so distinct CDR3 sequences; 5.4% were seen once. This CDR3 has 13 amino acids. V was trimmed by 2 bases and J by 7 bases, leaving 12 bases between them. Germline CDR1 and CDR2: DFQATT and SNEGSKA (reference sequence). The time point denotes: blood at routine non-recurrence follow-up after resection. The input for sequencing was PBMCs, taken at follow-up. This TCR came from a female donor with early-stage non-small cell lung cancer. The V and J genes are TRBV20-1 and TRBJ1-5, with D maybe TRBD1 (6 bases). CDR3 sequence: CSARYGGDQPQHF. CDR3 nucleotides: TGCAGTGCTAGATACGGGGGCGACCAGCCCCAGCATTTT.